The 2 T cell receptor beta chains reported below all come from one sample, sequenced in a study of blood T cell repertoires in COVID-19. The table came from immunoSEQ multiplex PCR; TCRdb's copy has only in-frame clones and leaves some out. The top ten clones hold 1.5% to 2% of a sample with about 130,000 clones, nearly 70% of them seen once. The sequencing input was peripheral blood. The receptors come from a woman in her seventies with acute or convalescent COVID-19.

The V gene is TRBV3-1 (or the pseudogene TRBV3-2), the J gene TRBJ1-1, with a weak D call TRBD1 (5 bases). The CDR3 runs 15 residues. Trimming shortened V by 1 base and J by 4 bases, and 13 bases separated the two germline ends. Germline V gene sequence: CDR1 LGHDT, CDR2 YNNKEL (reference sequence). The CDR3 is CASSQGAGPGTEAFF. CDR3 nucleotide sequence: TGTGCCAGCAGCCAAGGCGCAGGGCCTGGCACTGAAGCTTTCTTT.

The CDR3 loop is CSAPTGGEQFF. The DNA for the CDR3 is TGCAGTGCACCTACAGGGGGTGAGCAGTTCTTC. This sequence joins TRBV20-1 and TRBJ2-1; TRBD1 matches at 8 bases. The trim removed 6 bases at V and 9 bases at J, leaving 4 bases unmatched. The CDR3 extends over 11 amino acids. CDR1 and CDR2 from the germline V gene are DFQATT and SNEGSKA (reference sequence).